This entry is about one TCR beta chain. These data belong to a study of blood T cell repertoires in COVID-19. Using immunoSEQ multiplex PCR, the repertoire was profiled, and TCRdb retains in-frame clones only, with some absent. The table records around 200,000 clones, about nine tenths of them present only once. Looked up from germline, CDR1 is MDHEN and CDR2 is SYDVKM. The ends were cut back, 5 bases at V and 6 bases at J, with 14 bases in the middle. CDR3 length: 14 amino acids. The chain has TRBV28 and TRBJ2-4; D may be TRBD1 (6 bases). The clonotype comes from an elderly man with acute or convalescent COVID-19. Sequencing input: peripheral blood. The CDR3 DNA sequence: TGTGCCAGCAGTACCAGACAGGAGGTAAACATTCAGTACTTC. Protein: CASSTRQEVNIQYF.